The 23 T cell receptor beta chains below were found in one sample sequenced in a study of early T cells in non-severe SARS-CoV-2 infection. A single record per CDR3 protein comes from TCRdb applying MiXCR to the 5' RACE reads. Of 95,000 to 150,000 distinct CDR3 sequences in the sample, around 14% were seen once. The sample comprised whole blood. These receptors all come from an adult who was a healthcare worker with PCR-confirmed SARS-CoV-2 infection or an uninfected control (not recorded which).

This clonotype was recorded a few times. The chain employs TRBV12-3 or TRBV12-4 and TRBJ2-5, with D hard to call. Trimming took 5 bases from V and 7 from J, leaving 11 bases between them. The CDR3 has 12 residues. CDR3 protein: CASSPDPRTQYF. The DNA for the CDR3 is TGTGCCAGCAGTCCAGACCCGAGGACCCAGTACTTC.

The chain uses TRBV5-4 and TRBJ1-4; D gene uncertain. CDR3 length equals 12 residues. Germline V gives CDR1 SGHNT, CDR2 YYREEE (reference sequence). Trimming stripped 3 bases from V and 8 bases from J, with 8 bases between. CDR3 nucleotide sequence: TGTGCCAGCAGCTCGACGGAAGAAAAACTGTTTTTT. This sequence encodes CASSSTEEKLFF.

At least ten counts were recorded for this clonotype. The chain couples TRBV7-8 to TRBJ1-1; TRBD1 aligns across 7 bases. This CDR3 comprises 14 residues. V lost 4 bases, J lost 1 base, and 3 bases stayed unmatched. Germline V lookup: CDR1 SGHVS, CDR2 FQNEAQ. This CDR3 reads CASSSGTANTEAFF. CDR3 bases: TGTGCCAGCAGCTCCGGGACAGCGAACACTGAAGCTTTCTTT.

This clonotype appeared a few times. CDR3: CASSLGLEDIQYF. The CDR3 DNA follows: TGCGCCAGCAGCTTGGGCCTGGAAGACATTCAGTACTTC. This chain connects TRBV5-1 to TRBJ2-4; D gene unclear. CDR1 is SGHRS, CDR2 YFSETQ, per germline. CDR3 size: 13 residues. V gave up 0 bases and J gave up 8 bases, with 9 bases separating them. Filled out from reference TRBV5-1 and TRBJ2-4, the complete variable domain reads KAGVTQTPRYLIKTRGQQVTLSCSPISGHRSVSWYQQTPGQGLQFLFEYFSETQRNKGNFPGRFSGRQFSNSRSEMNVSTLELGDSALYLCASSLGLEDIQYFGAGTRLSVL.

This sequence joins TRBV20-1 and TRBJ1-4; D is undetermined. The CDR3 length is 10 residues. V lost 6 bases and J lost 5, with 4 bases in between. Germline V lookup: CDR1 DFQATT, CDR2 SNEGSKA (reference sequence). The CDR3 here is CSALNEKLFF. In DNA form, the CDR3 reads TGCAGTGCCCTGAATGAAAAACTGTTTTTT.

For the CDR3, the DNA is TGTGCCAGCAGCCAAGTCTCTGCCGGCTACACCTTC. Its translation: CASSQVSAGYTF. The J gene is TRBJ1-2, the V gene TRBV3-1, with D hard to call. This CDR3 comprises 12 residues. Trimming pared 1 base from V and 8 bases from J, leaving 8 bases between. Germline CDR1 LGHDT, CDR2 YNNKEL (reference sequence).

V is TRBV13 and J is TRBJ2-7; D is undetermined. Trimming removed 0 bases at V and 5 bases at J, with 20 bases between. The V gene's germline CDR1 is PRHDT and CDR2 FYEKMQ (reference sequence). This CDR3 region has 17 residues. CDR3 in DNA: TGTGCCAGCAGCTTAGGGGTCAGTAGAACCGGGCGCGACGAGCAGTACTTC. Residues: CASSLGVSRTGRDEQYF.

The sample holds a few counts of this clonotype. CDR3 sequence reads: CASSLKYGTEAFF. The CDR3 region has the DNA TGTGCCAGCAGCTTAAAGTACGGCACTGAAGCTTTCTTT. The chain uses TRBV7-3 and TRBJ1-1, with D unresolved. The germline V gene has CDR1 SGHTA and CDR2 FQGTGA. There are 13 residues in the CDR3. Deletions cut 1 base from V and 4 bases from J, with 7 bases between.

This clonotype was seen only a few times. The CDR3 here is CSARRGSGSTDTQYF. The CDR3 region has the DNA TGCAGTGCTAGACGCGGCAGCGGATCCACAGATACGCAGTATTTT. The rearrangement links TRBV20-1 to TRBJ2-3; D is perhaps TRBD2 (5 bases). Germline V gives CDR1 DFQATT, CDR2 SNEGSKA (reference sequence). Trimming shortened V by 2 bases and J by 2 bases, and 14 bases separated the two germline ends. The CDR3 runs 15 residues.

This clonotype was seen only a few times. The V gene is TRBV10-3, the J gene TRBJ1-2; 10 bases line up with TRBD1. Unmatched junction bases numbered 5, after V lost 5 bases and J lost 5 bases. This CDR3 spans 14 amino acids. Per the germline V gene, CDR1 is ENHRY and CDR2 is SYGVKD. The CDR3 loop reads CAISRDRGTYGYTF. As DNA, the CDR3 is TGTGCCATCAGTAGGGACAGGGGAACGTATGGCTACACCTTC.

This chain links TRBV30 with TRBJ1-1, with a possible D match to TRBD1 (6 bases). The CDR3 loop spans 14 amino acids. Per germline, CDR1 GTSNPN and CDR2 SVGIG (reference sequence). V was trimmed by 2 bases and J by 3 bases, leaving 13 bases between them. In DNA form, the CDR3 reads TGTGCCTGGAGTTTGGGGGGCAGAGACACTGAAGCTTTCTTT. Translation gives CAWSLGGRDTEAFF.

The V and J genes are TRBV30 and TRBJ2-7, with TRBD1 as a possible D gene (5 bases). The CDR3 spans 14 residues. The germline CDR1 and CDR2 sequences are GTSNPN and SVGIG (reference sequence). Trimming left V 3 bases short and J 5 bases short, with 17 bases between. CDR3 coding DNA: TGTGCCTGGAGCCTCCTGTCAGGGATGCACGAGCAGTACTTC. It specifies CAWSLLSGMHEQYF.

The CDR3 DNA follows: TGTGCCAGCAGCCAAGGGGGCTTGACTGAAGCTTTCTTT. Protein product: CASSQGGLTEAFF. The gene calls are TRBV3-1 and TRBJ1-1, with D perhaps TRBD1 (5 bases). Germline assignment: CDR1 LGHDT and CDR2 YNNKEL (reference sequence). This CDR3 spans 13 amino acids. Trimming removed 1 base from V and 5 bases from J, with 8 bases in between.

This clonotype has ten or more counts. The CDR3 nucleotides read TGCGCCAGCAGCGTGGGTAATGGAAACACCATATATTTT. Its translation: CASSVGNGNTIYF. This chain joins TRBV5-1 and TRBJ1-3, with no clear D. Germline-derived CDR1 and CDR2 are SGHRS and YFSETQ. This CDR3 contains 13 residues. V lost 4 bases to trimming and J lost 3 bases, with 8 bases between them.

The rearrangement links TRBV30 to TRBJ2-3; D ambiguous. V was shortened by 3 bases and J by 3 bases, with 22 bases between the two germline ends. The CDR3 is 17 amino acids. Germline V CDR1 and CDR2: GTSNPN, SVGIG (reference sequence). The CDR3 spells CAWRRYRTRMGTDTQYF. In DNA, the CDR3 is TGTGCCTGGAGAAGATACCGGACCCGGATGGGTACAGATACGCAGTATTTT.

This clonotype was picked up a small number of times. This chain links TRBV29-1 with TRBJ1-5; the D is unclear. Germline values: CDR1 SQVTM, CDR2 ANQGSEA. The V and J ends lost 4 bases and 9 bases respectively, with 13 bases between them. The CDR3 runs to 12 residues. The CDR3 reads CSVGLGAGPQHF. CDR3 sequence (DNA): TGCAGCGTTGGCCTCGGCGCAGGGCCCCAGCATTTT.

This chain connects TRBV18 to TRBJ1-1; tentatively, D is TRBD1 (5 bases). The length of the CDR3 is 12 residues. Germline V gene sequence: CDR1 KGHSH, CDR2 LQKENI. V lost 5 bases and J 6 bases, leaving 10 bases between the germline ends. CDR3 DNA: TGTGCCAGCTCATCGGTACAGGCTGAAGCTTTCTTT. Translated: CASSSVQAEAFF.

This clonotype has more than one count but fewer than ten. The chain carries TRBV28 and TRBJ2-7, with D uncertain. The V gene's germline CDR1 is MDHEN and CDR2 SYDVKM. The V and J ends lost 1 base and 3 bases respectively, with 19 bases between them. The CDR3 totals 17 residues. CDR3: CASSLFRLGRWGYEQYF. The CDR3 bases are TGTGCCAGCAGTTTATTTCGTTTGGGCAGGTGGGGCTACGAGCAGTACTTC.

This chain uses TRBV5-1 with TRBJ1-1; perhaps TRBD1 as D (6 bases). The CDR3 covers 13 residues. Germline assignment: CDR1 SGHRS and CDR2 YFSETQ. V was clipped by 3 bases and J by 6 bases, with 12 bases between them. CDR3 sequence (DNA): TGCGCCAGCAGCTCGCCACCAGGGGCTGAAGCTTTCTTT. This translates into CASSSPPGAEAFF.

This clonotype occurred many times. This chain connects TRBV5-1 to TRBJ1-1; D gene unclear. Per germline, CDR1 SGHRS and CDR2 YFSETQ. V lost 2 bases, J lost 0 bases, and 8 bases lay in between. The CDR3 contains 14 residues. The CDR3 bases are TGCGCCAGCAGCTTACGGGGTCTGAACACTGAAGCTTTCTTT. Protein product: CASSLRGLNTEAFF. The full variable domain, completed using reference TRBV5-1 and TRBJ1-1, is KAGVTQTPRYLIKTRGQQVTLSCSPISGHRSVSWYQQTPGQGLQFLFEYFSETQRNKGNFPGRFSGRQFSNSRSEMNVSTLELGDSALYLCASSLRGLNTEAFFGQGTRLTVV.

The V gene is TRBV5-1, the J gene TRBJ2-3; D not certain. Trimming pared 4 bases from V and 0 bases from J, leaving 12 bases between. CDR3 length: 15 residues. Germline V gene sequence: CDR1 SGHRS, CDR2 YFSETQ. CDR3 loop: CASSLYGSSTDTQYF. As DNA, the CDR3 is TGCGCCAGCAGCCTGTACGGATCTAGCACAGATACGCAGTATTTT.

This sequence joins TRBV5-1 and TRBJ1-1; D is unresolved. This CDR3 spans 14 amino acids. V lost 0 bases to trimming and J lost 0 bases, with 6 bases between them. Germline CDR1 SGHRS, CDR2 YFSETQ. The CDR3 here is CASSLAQLNTEAFF. The CDR3 nucleotides read TGCGCCAGCAGCTTGGCACAGTTGAACACTGAAGCTTTCTTT.

There are a few counts of this clonotype. CDR3 residues: CASSKGNSGANVLTF. CDR3 DNA sequence: TGTGCCAGCAGTAAAGGGAACTCTGGGGCCAACGTCCTGACTTTC. The V gene is TRBV7-2, the J gene TRBJ2-6; D not resolved. V lost 6 bases and J 0 bases, leaving 9 bases between the germline ends. The CDR3 sequence is 15 residues long. The germline V gene encodes CDR1 SGHTA and CDR2 FQGNSA.